These T cell receptor beta chains were read from a single sample in a study of blood T cells in healthy people across ages. TCRdb ran MiXCR on the 5' RACE reads and lists one entry per CDR3 protein. Of about 570,000 distinct CDR3 sequences in the sample, 27% are singletons; the top ten hold roughly 18%. Source material: blood. These receptors were taken from a woman aged 70 to 79 in good health. Both conserved end residues are trimmed from each CDR3. D genes are given only for firm matches.

D gene | J gene | V gene | CDR3 protein
. | TRBJ1-1 | TRBV5-6 | ASSRAVNTEAF
TRBD1 | TRBJ2-7 | TRBV5-6 | ASSFPSRTGSSYEQY
. | TRBJ1-1 | TRBV5-6 | ASSYSWENTEAF
. | TRBJ1-2 | TRBV12-3/TRBV12-4 | ASSLLRGLGGYT
TRBD2 | TRBJ2-2 | TRBV7-3 | ASSLQRGRGGGELF
. | . | TRBV29-1 | SVWDNEQF
TRBD2 | TRBJ2-5 | TRBV20-1 | SARGTPWTRHQETQY
. | TRBJ2-1 | TRBV12-3/TRBV12-4 | ASSATRFEVSSYNEQF
. | TRBJ2-5 | TRBV4-3 | ASSQDRSLKGTQY
. | TRBJ2-7 | TRBV20-1 | SARAGTYEQY
. | TRBJ2-2 | TRBV7-2 | ASSLEGSLGTGELF
TRBD2 | TRBJ2-4 | TRBV7-2 | ASSFEAGGSVSIQY
TRBD2 | TRBJ2-3 | TRBV11-2 | ASSPRGLAGGPTDTQY
. | TRBJ2-3 | TRBV7-2 | ASSPSVPDTQY
TRBD2 | TRBJ2-3 | TRBV7-2 | ASSSGTSGYSTDTQY
TRBD1 | TRBJ1-2 | TRBV4-3 | ASSHLPPTGSIGYT
. | TRBJ2-2 | TRBV24-1 | ATEQNTGELF
TRBD1 | TRBJ1-2 | TRBV9 | ASSSNRDRGMDGYT
. | TRBJ2-7 | TRBV4-2 | ASSQVGRVGEQY
TRBD1 | TRBJ2-4 | TRBV2 | ASSHPGQGLAKNIQY
. | TRBJ2-1 | TRBV7-9 | ASSLARGAQYNEQF
TRBD2 | TRBJ2-1 | TRBV9 | ASSVGLVGYNEQF
. | TRBJ1-1 | TRBV7-2 | ASSLVGAMNTEAF
. | TRBJ2-5 | TRBV11-2 | ASSLGGLGVTTQY
. | TRBJ2-5 | TRBV7-6 | ASSLNQGRQY
TRBD2 | TRBJ2-4 | TRBV20-1 | SARDYLAGPTENIQY
. | TRBJ2-7 | TRBV4-2 | ASSQAGDTYEQY
TRBD2 | TRBJ2-4 | TRBV3-1 | ASSRSGVAKNIQY
. | TRBJ1-2 | TRBV5-8 | ASSFTGVEYGYT
. | TRBJ2-5 | TRBV2 | ASSEQQETQY
. | TRBJ2-5 | TRBV9 | ASSVSSYQETQH
TRBD1 | TRBJ2-7 | TRBV20-1 | SARDSSREQY
TRBD2 | TRBJ2-2 | TRBV9 | ASSVAAIFTSGVANTGELF